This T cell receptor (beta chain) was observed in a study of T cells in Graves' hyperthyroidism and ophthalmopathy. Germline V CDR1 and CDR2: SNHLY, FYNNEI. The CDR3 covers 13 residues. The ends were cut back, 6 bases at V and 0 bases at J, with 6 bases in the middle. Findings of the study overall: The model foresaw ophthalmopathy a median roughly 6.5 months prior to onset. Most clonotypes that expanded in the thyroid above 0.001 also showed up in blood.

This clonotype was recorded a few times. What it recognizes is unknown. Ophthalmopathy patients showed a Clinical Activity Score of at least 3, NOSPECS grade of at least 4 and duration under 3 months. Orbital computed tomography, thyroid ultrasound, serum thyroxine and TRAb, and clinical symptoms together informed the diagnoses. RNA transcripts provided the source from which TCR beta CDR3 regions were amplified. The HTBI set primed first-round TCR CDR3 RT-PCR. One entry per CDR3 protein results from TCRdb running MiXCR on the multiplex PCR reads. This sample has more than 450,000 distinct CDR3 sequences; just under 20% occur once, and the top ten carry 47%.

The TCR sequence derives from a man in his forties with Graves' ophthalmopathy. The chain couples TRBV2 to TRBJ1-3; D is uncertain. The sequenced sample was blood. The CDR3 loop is CASSQISGNTIYF. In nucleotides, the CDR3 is TGTGCCAGCAGCCAAATCTCTGGAAACACCATATATTTT. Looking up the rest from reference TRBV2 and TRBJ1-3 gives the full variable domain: EPEVTQTPSHQVTQMGQEVILRCVPISNHLYFYWYRQILGQKVEFLVSFYNNEISEKSEIFDDQFSVERPDGSNFTLKIRSTKLEDSAMYFCASSQISGNTIYFGEGSWLTVV.